This entry is about one T cell receptor (beta chain). The sample originates from a study of blood T cell repertoires in COVID-19. Study-wide context: Spain, Italy and the United States supplied samples that represented acute and convalescent COVID-19.

Germline values: CDR1 SGDLS, CDR2 YYNGEE. The CDR3 extends over 16 amino acids. J was trimmed by 0 bases and V by 4 bases; bases with no gene match: 4. The repertoire was sequenced with immunoSEQ multiplex PCR; TCRdb's copy has only in-frame clones and lacks some. The data contain 70,000 to 95,000 clones, 80% to 90% of them singletons. What was sequenced was peripheral blood. The V gene is TRBV9, the J gene TRBJ2-2; 9 bases line up with TRBD1. The TCR sequence derives from a man aged 50 or older with active COVID-19. CDR3 DNA: TGTGCCAGCAGCATACAGGGGGCGTCGAACACCGGGGAGCTGTTTTTT. Translation gives CASSIQGASNTGELFF.